This T cell receptor (beta chain) was obtained from a study of T-cell memory formation after mild COVID-19. Study conclusions and caveats: While clones contracting from day 15 to 85 were balanced between CD4 and CD8, later expanders leaned CD4+. Those CD4+ clones that contracted were mainly in CM and EM (CD8+ ones in EMRA). Whether second-wave clones peaking at day 37 were SARS-CoV-2 specific went unconfirmed.

As regards this clonotype: Antigen: not known.

Researchers used 5'RACE with constant-segment primers to make TCR alpha and TCR beta cDNA libraries that carry sample barcodes and UMIs. TCRdb re-called the 5' RACE reads with MiXCR, one entry per CDR3 protein. The sample has about 350,000 distinct CDR3 sequences, roughly 13% seen once; the top ten hold over 20%. In germline, CDR1 is MDHEN, CDR2 SYDVKM. The V end lost 4 bases, the J end lost 9 bases, and 13 bases lay between the germline ends. This CDR3 has 12 amino acids. The specimen was PBMCs or a T cell subset sorted from them (not recorded which). The TCR comes from a man younger than 35 who had mild COVID-19 (a few samples of this study predate the infection). Cell type and time point are not known. The chain uses TRBV28 and TRBJ2-7, with D unresolved. This CDR3 is CASSSDFTGQYV. The CDR3, as DNA: TGTGCCAGCAGTTCCGACTTTACTGGGCAGTACGTC.